The subject of this entry is one T cell receptor (beta chain). These data are taken from a study of technical replicates of blood from a handful of donors. The data were produced by immunoSEQ multiplex PCR, yet TCRdb's version contains in-frame clones alone and is incomplete. The sample carries 85,000 to 100,000 clones, 90% to 96% recorded once. Germline V CDR1 and CDR2: MDHEN, SYDVKM. Between the trimmed V and J ends, which lost 6 bases and 5 bases, there was a span of 11 bases. CDR3 length equals 12 residues. The sequencing input was T cells isolated from PBMCs. This TCR derives from a human donor in good health. The chain links TRBV28 to TRBJ2-7, with D tentatively TRBD1 (6 bases). The CDR3 sequence is CASRETGNEQYF. The DNA of the CDR3 is TGTGCCAGCAGGGAAACAGGGAACGAGCAGTACTTC.